This entry features one T cell receptor beta chain sequence. This sample stems from a study of T cells in Graves' hyperthyroidism and ophthalmopathy. The CDR3 length is 14 residues. The V end lost 9 bases, the J end lost 8 bases, and 22 bases lay between the germline ends. Germline CDR1 is LNHDA and CDR2 is SQIVND (reference sequence). Investigators excluded patients with uncontrolled infection, other autoimmune disease, pregnancy or lactation. Template material for amplifying TCR beta CDR3 regions consisted of RNA transcripts. A first-round RT-PCR of the TCR CDR3 used the HTBI primer set. MiXCR, run by TCRdb on the multiplex PCR reads, gives a single entry per CDR3 protein. The sample includes roughly 500,000 distinct CDR3 sequences, approximately 49% of them seen just once.

Sequenced input: peripheral blood or thyroid tissue (not recorded which). The sequence was obtained from an adult woman with Graves' disease, either hyperthyroidism or ophthalmopathy (not recorded which). This chain joins TRBV19 and TRBJ1-2; D possibly corresponds to TRBD1 (5 bases). Here the CDR3 DNA reads TGTGCCAGCAGCTACCGGGCAGGGCCGGGGGGCTACACCTTC. Translated, it gives CASSYRAGPGGYTF.